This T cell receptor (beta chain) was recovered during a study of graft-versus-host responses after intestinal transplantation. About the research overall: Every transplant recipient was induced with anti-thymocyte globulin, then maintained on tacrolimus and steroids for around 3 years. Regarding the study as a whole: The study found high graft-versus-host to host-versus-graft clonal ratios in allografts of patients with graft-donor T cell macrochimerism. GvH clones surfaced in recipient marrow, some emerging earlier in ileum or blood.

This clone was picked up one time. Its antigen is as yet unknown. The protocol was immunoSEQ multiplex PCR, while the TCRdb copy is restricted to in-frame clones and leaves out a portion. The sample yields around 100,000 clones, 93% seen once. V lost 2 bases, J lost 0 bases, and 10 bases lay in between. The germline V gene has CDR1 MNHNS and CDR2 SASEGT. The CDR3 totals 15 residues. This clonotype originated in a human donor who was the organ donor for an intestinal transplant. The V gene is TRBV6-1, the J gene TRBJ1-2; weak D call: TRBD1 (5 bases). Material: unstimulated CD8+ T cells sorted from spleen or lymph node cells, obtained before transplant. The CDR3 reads CASSEFGAPNYGYTF. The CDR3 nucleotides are TGTGCCAGCAGTGAATTTGGGGCTCCTAACTATGGCTACACCTTC.